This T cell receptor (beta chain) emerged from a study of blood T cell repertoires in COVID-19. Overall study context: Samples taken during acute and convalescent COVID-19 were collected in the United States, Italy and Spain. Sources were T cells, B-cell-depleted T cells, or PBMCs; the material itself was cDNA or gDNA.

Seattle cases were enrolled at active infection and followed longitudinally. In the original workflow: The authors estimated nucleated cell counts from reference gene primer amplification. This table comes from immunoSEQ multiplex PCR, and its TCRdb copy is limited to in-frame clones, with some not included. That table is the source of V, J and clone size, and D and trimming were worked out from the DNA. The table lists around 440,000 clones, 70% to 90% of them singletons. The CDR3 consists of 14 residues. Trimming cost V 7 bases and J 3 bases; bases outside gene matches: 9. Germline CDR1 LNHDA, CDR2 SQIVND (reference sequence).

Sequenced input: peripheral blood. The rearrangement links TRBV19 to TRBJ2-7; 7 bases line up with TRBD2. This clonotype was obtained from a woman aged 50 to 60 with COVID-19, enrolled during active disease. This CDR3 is CASKKSGEGYEQYF. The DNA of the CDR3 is TGTGCCAGTAAAAAAAGTGGGGAGGGCTACGAGCAGTACTTC.